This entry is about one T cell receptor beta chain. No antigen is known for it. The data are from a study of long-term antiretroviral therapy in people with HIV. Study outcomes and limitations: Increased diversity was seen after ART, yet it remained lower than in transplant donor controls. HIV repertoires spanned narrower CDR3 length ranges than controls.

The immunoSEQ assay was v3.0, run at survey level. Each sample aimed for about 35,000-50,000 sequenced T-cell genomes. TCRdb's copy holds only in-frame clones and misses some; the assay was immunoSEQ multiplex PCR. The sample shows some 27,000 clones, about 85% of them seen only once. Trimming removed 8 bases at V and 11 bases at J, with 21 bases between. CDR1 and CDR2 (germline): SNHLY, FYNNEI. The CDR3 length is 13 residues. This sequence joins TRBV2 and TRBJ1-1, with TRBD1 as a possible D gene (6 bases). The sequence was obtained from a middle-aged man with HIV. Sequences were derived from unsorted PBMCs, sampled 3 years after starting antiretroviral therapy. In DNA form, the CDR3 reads TGTGCCAGCTTAGAACAGGGTGCGGCACTGGCTTTCTTT. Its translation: CASLEQGAALAFF. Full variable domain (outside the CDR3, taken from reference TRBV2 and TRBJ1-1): EPEVTQTPSHQVTQMGQEVILRCVPISNHLYFYWYRQILGQKVEFLVSFYNNEISEKSEIFDDQFSVERPDGSNFTLKIRSTKLEDSAMYFCASLEQGAALAFFGQGTRLTVV.